The 24 T cell receptor beta chains below were found in one sample sequenced in a study of blood T cell repertoires in COVID-19. The repertoire was sequenced with immunoSEQ multiplex PCR; TCRdb's copy has only in-frame clones and lacks some. The table has about 58,000 clones, around 89% seen once. Sequences were obtained from peripheral blood. Receptor source: a woman aged 55-70 years with active COVID-19.

V is TRBV4-3 and J is TRBJ2-5; 7 bases map to TRBD1. The ends lost 0 bases at V and 1 base at J; junction bases unmatched: 2. The germline V gene encodes CDR1 LGHNA and CDR2 YSLEER. This CDR3 contains 15 residues. The CDR3 here is CASSQDSGGQETQYF. CDR3 DNA: TGCGCCAGCAGCCAAGATTCAGGGGGCCAAGAGACCCAGTACTTC.

V and J are TRBV4-2 and TRBJ2-7; D is perhaps TRBD2 (6 bases). The CDR3 has 14 amino acids. V was shortened by 3 bases and J by 3 bases, with 12 bases between the two germline ends. Germline V gene data show CDR1 as LGHNA and CDR2 as YNFKEQ. The CDR3 here is CASSHGLSLYEQYF. The CDR3 bases are TGTGCCAGCAGCCATGGACTAAGCCTCTACGAGCAGTACTTC.

The chain is built from TRBV9 and TRBJ2-6, with 9 nucleotides matching TRBD1. There are 17 residues in the CDR3. J gave up 3 bases and V 0 bases, and 4 bases lay outside the gene matches. Germline V lookup: CDR1 SGDLS, CDR2 YYNGEE. DNA for the CDR3: TGTGCCAGCAGCGTAGAGGGGACAGGGTATGGGGCCAACGTCCTGACTTTC. Translated, it gives CASSVEGTGYGANVLTF.

This chain joins TRBV6-5 and TRBJ1-1; 7 positions agree with TRBD1. The CDR3 is 13 amino acids. Looked up from germline, CDR1 is MNHEY and CDR2 is SVGAGI. The trim removed 4 bases at V and 9 bases at J, leaving 8 bases unmatched. The DNA of the CDR3 is TGTGCCAGCAGTTCACCCGGGACAGACAAAGCTTTCTTT. Its protein product is CASSSPGTDKAFF.

As DNA, the CDR3 is TGTGCCAGCAGCTTGGGACTAGCGGGGGGCACAGATACGCAGTATTTT. Translated, it gives CASSLGLAGGTDTQYF. The genes are TRBV5-4 and TRBJ2-3, with TRBD2 matching over 12 bases. CDR1 SGHNT and CDR2 YYREEE come from the germline V gene (reference sequence). There are 16 residues in the CDR3. V gave up 0 bases and J gave up 1 base; unmatched junction bases: 0.

The chain employs TRBV27 and TRBJ2-7, with TRBD1 matching over 10 bases. Losses at the gene ends were 5 bases for V and 5 bases for J; bases not matched to a gene: 15. Germline CDR1 is MNHEY and CDR2 is SMNVEV (reference sequence). This CDR3 contains 17 residues. CDR3 DNA sequence: TGTGCCAGCAGTAACTTTATGGGACAGGGGTCGGTCAACGAGCAGTACTTC. Protein: CASSNFMGQGSVNEQYF.

The chain recombines TRBV7-2 with TRBJ2-7; 8 bases agree with TRBD1. V gave up 4 bases and J gave up 2 bases; unmatched junction bases: 7. This CDR3 has 15 residues. CDR1 and CDR2 (germline): SGHTA, FQGNSA. The CDR3 sequence is CASSSRDRNPYEQYF. CDR3 in DNA: TGTGCCAGCAGCTCACGGGACAGGAACCCCTACGAGCAGTACTTC.

CDR3 nucleotide sequence: TGCGCCAGCAGCTTGGACGGACAGGGTAATTCACCCCTCCACTTT. It codes for CASSLDGQGNSPLHF. The chain combines TRBV5-1 with TRBJ1-6; 8 positions agree with TRBD1. The CDR3 extends over 15 amino acids. V was pared by 0 bases and J by 6 bases, with 2 bases of the junction left unmatched. Germline V gene lookup returns CDR1 SGHRS and CDR2 YFSETQ.

The chain has TRBV2 and TRBJ1-5; 10 bases fit TRBD1. This CDR3 spans 15 amino acids. Germline V gives CDR1 SNHLY, CDR2 FYNNEI. J was trimmed by 6 bases and V by 5 bases; bases with no gene match: 7. The CDR3, as DNA: TGTGCCAGCAGTCCGGACAGGGGGGCCAGTCAGCCCCAGCATTTT. Translated, it gives CASSPDRGASQPQHF.

V is TRBV3-1 (or the pseudogene TRBV3-2) and J is TRBJ2-3; D not certain. Germline-derived CDR1 and CDR2 are LGHDT and YNNKEL (reference sequence). This CDR3 region has 13 residues. Between the trimmed V and J ends, which lost 0 bases and 2 bases, there was a span of 3 bases. The CDR3 nucleotides are TGTGCCAGCAGCCAAGATAACACAGATACGCAGTATTTT. As protein: CASSQDNTDTQYF.

The V call is TRBV12-3 or TRBV12-4, the J call TRBJ2-7; D possibly corresponds to TRBD2 (6 bases). V dropped 6 bases and J dropped 2 bases, with 11 bases sitting between them. This CDR3 comprises 13 residues. CDR3 sequence (DNA): TGTGCCAGCAGAGTACGGGGGACCTACGAGCAGTACTTC. Its translation: CASRVRGTYEQYF.

V gene TRBV21-1 combines with J gene TRBJ2-7; the D call in the table, TRBD2, was not verified against the DNA. TRBV21-1 represents a pseudogene. CDR3 length: 15 residues. The CDR3 spells CASSKRRRQSYEQYF. In nucleotides, the CDR3 is TGTGCCAGCAGCAAAAGGAGGCGGCAGTCCTACGAGCAGTACTTC.

This clone was detected only a few times. The chain carries TRBV5-4 and TRBJ2-7; 10 nucleotides line up with TRBD1. Germline trimming cut 4 bases from V and 1 base from J; bases unmatched to any gene: 5. The germline gives CDR1 SGHNT, CDR2 YYREEE (reference sequence). The CDR3 spans 15 residues. In nucleotides, the CDR3 is TGTGCCAGCAGCCTGGGACAGGGGACGTCCTACGAGCAGTACTTC. This gives the protein CASSLGQGTSYEQYF.

The chain has TRBV11-2 and TRBJ2-7; 8 positions match TRBD1. CDR1 and CDR2 (germline): SGHAT, FQNNGV. The CDR3 length is 14 residues. J was trimmed by 5 bases and V by 5 bases; bases with no gene match: 8. The CDR3 region has the DNA TGTGCCAGCAGCAGGGCGGGACAGGCCGACGAGCAGTACTTC. As protein: CASSRAGQADEQYF.

This clone has just one count. The CDR3 loop is CASSLARGRSGELFF. CDR3 DNA: TGCGCCAGCAGCTTGGCCAGGGGCCGGTCCGGGGAGCTGTTTTTT. This chain links TRBV5-1 with TRBJ2-2, with a weak D call TRBD1 (6 bases). Germline assignment: CDR1 SGHRS and CDR2 YFSETQ. The V and J ends lost 0 bases and 6 bases respectively, with 12 bases between them. This CDR3 comprises 15 residues. The full variable domain, in which reference TRBV5-1 and TRBJ2-2 provide the parts outside the CDR3, is KAGVTQTPRYLIKTRGQQVTLSCSPISGHRSVSWYQQTPGQGLQFLFEYFSETQRNKGNFPGRFSGRQFSNSRSEMNVSTLELGDSALYLCASSLARGRSGELFFGEGSRLTVL.

This clone was found once. The chain joins TRBV3-1 (or the pseudogene TRBV3-2) to TRBJ2-2, with D unresolved. The CDR3 length is 14 residues. Germline V gene sequence: CDR1 LGHDT, CDR2 YNNKEL (reference sequence). The V and J ends lost 1 base and 1 base respectively, with 4 bases between them. The CDR3 here is CASSQVMNTGELFF. CDR3 coding DNA: TGTGCCAGCAGCCAAGTAATGAACACCGGGGAGCTGTTTTTT.

The chain couples TRBV5-1 to TRBJ2-1, with D possibly matching TRBD2 (5 bases). The CDR3 is 17 residues long. Germline CDR1 and CDR2: SGHRS and YFSETQ. The V end lost 0 bases, the J end lost 0 bases, and 13 bases lay between the germline ends. Written as DNA, the CDR3 is TGCGCCAGCAGCTTGGTTCCAGCGGCGCTCTCCTACAATGAGCAGTTCTTC. Protein: CASSLVPAALSYNEQFF.

The table lists this clone with a count of one. The V and J genes are TRBV7-3 and TRBJ1-5, with D possibly being TRBD1 (5 bases). Trimming left V 4 bases short and J 6 bases short, with 10 bases between. This CDR3 contains 13 residues. The germline V gene has CDR1 SGHTA and CDR2 FQGTGA. The CDR3 DNA sequence: TGTGCCAGCAGCTCCGCTAGGGGTCAGCCCCAGCATTTT. This gives the protein CASSSARGQPQHF.

Concerning this clone: At the DNA level, this CDR3 is encoded by other sequences in the same sample as well. The chain joins TRBV7-3 to TRBJ2-3; 9 nucleotides line up with TRBD1. CDR1 SGHTA and CDR2 FQGTGA come from the germline V gene. This CDR3 contains 15 residues. With 5 bases clipped from V and 1 base from J, the junction kept 4 bases outside the gene matches. DNA of the CDR3: TGTGCCAGCAGCCCGAGGACAGGGGGCACAGATACGCAGTATTTT. Translation: CASSPRTGGTDTQYF. The full variable domain, completed using reference TRBV7-3 and TRBJ2-3, is GAGVSQTPSNKVTEKGKYVELRCDPISGHTALYWYRQSLGQGPEFLIYFQGTGAADDSGLPNDRFFAVRPEGSVSTLKIQRTERGDSAVYLCASSPRTGGTDTQYFGPGTRLTVL.

V usage is TRBV20-1 and J usage is TRBJ2-1; the D gene is possibly TRBD1 (6 bases). Trimming cost V 6 bases and J 7 bases, with 10 bases left between them. CDR1 and CDR2 (germline): DFQATT, SNEGSKA (reference sequence). The CDR3 runs 11 residues. CDR3: CSAWTENEQFF. The CDR3 DNA is TGCAGTGCATGGACAGAAAATGAGCAGTTCTTC.

The chain links TRBV6-5 to TRBJ1-3; D is unclear. V lost 5 bases to trimming and J lost 0 bases, with 11 bases between them. The CDR3 consists of 15 residues. Germline CDR1 is MNHEY and CDR2 is SVGAGI. The CDR3: CASSQRTGSGNTIYF. CDR3 nucleotides: TGTGCCAGCAGTCAACGGACTGGCTCTGGAAACACCATATATTTT.

This sequence joins TRBV19 and TRBJ2-7; unclear D gene. Germline values: CDR1 LNHDA, CDR2 SQIVND (reference sequence). The V end lost 2 bases, the J end lost 0 bases, and 11 bases lay between the germline ends. The CDR3 length is 15 residues. The CDR3 DNA reads as TGTGCCAGTAGTATAAAAGTTGACTTCTCCTACGAGCAGTACTTC. Amino acids: CASSIKVDFSYEQYF.

The genes are TRBV12-5 and TRBJ2-2, with a tentative D call TRBD1 (6 bases). The CDR3 runs to 15 residues. The germline V gene encodes CDR1 LGHNT and CDR2 FRNRAP. Trimming cost V 3 bases and J 4 bases, with 12 bases left between them. The CDR3 protein is CASGFLDRSTGELFF. The CDR3 nucleotides read TGTGCTAGTGGTTTCCTGGACAGAAGCACCGGGGAGCTGTTTTTT.

The chain combines TRBV19 with TRBJ2-1; 8 bases agree with TRBD1. This CDR3 is 15 amino acids long. The germline CDR1 and CDR2 sequences are LNHDA and SQIVND (reference sequence). J was trimmed by 1 base and V by 7 bases; bases with no gene match: 6. The CDR3 bases are TGTGCCAGTACCCCAGGGGGCGCGTCCTACAATGAGCAGTTCTTC. The encoded protein is CASTPGGASYNEQFF.